This entry concerns a single TCR beta chain. Profiling relied on immunoSEQ multiplex PCR, and the TCRdb table lists in-frame clones only, not all of them. This table holds over 150,000 clones, around 93% found once. The data derive from a study of control samples from healthy donors and cancer patients. V lost 3 bases and J lost 5, with 11 bases in between. Germline V gives CDR1 LGHDT, CDR2 YNNKEL (reference sequence). The CDR3 extends over 13 amino acids. The genes are TRBV3-1 (or the pseudogene TRBV3-2) and TRBJ2-7; D ambiguous. This TCR was sampled from a man aged 18 to 29 in good health. Sequencing was carried out using blood. Written as DNA, the CDR3 is TGTGCCAGCAGCCAGAATATTGGGGACGAGCAGTACTTC. It specifies CASSQNIGDEQYF.